The next 19 T cell receptor beta chains were all read from a single sample in a study of blood T cells in healthy people across ages. With a J-beta primer mix and a sample-barcoded 5' primer, a second PCR ran about 7 to 12 cycles. One entry per CDR3 protein results from TCRdb running MiXCR on the 5' RACE reads. The profile shows 600,000 to 800,000 distinct CDR3 sequences, roughly 21% of them singletons. Source material: blood. These receptors all come from a man aged 70 or older in good health.

The chain couples TRBV28 to TRBJ2-1; TRBD1 matches 9 bases. With V trimmed by 1 base and J by 5 bases, 6 bases remained unmatched. Germline V CDR1 and CDR2: MDHEN, SYDVKM. This CDR3 has 16 amino acids. The CDR3 sequence: CASSLFPGQGNNEQFF. DNA of the CDR3: TGTGCCAGCAGTTTATTTCCGGGACAGGGAAACAATGAGCAGTTCTTC. Together with reference TRBV28 and TRBJ2-1, the CDR3 gives the full variable domain: DVKVTQSSRYLVKRTGEKVFLECVQDMDHENMFWYRQDPGLGLRLIYFSYDVKMKEKGDIPEGYSVSREKKERFSLILESASTNQTSMYLCASSLFPGQGNNEQFFGPGTRLTVL.

Notes on this clonotype: A read error is likely, as this CDR3 ends without the conserved phenylalanine or tryptophan. The chain joins TRBV2 to TRBJ2-2; 9 bases match TRBD1. The CDR3 loop spans 14 amino acids. Trimming removed 7 bases from V and 2 bases from J; junction bases left unmatched: 2. Germline V CDR1 and CDR2: SNHLY, FYNNEI. The chain's CDR3 is CASKGQGNTGELFS. CDR3 DNA sequence: TGTGCCAGCAAGGGACAGGGAAACACCGGGGAGCTGTTTTCT.

This clonotype was detected only a few times. The chain employs TRBV24-1 and TRBJ2-5; possibly TRBD2 for D (6 bases). The J call may be faulty, since TRBJ2-1 better matches the DNA end. Germline loops: CDR1 KGHDR, CDR2 SFDVKD. The CDR3 is 14 amino acids. This chain's CDR3 is CATSDRTGGAEQFF. The DNA for the CDR3 is TGTGCCACCAGTGACCGAACCGGAGGGGCTGAGCAGTTCTTC.

This chain connects TRBV4-1 to TRBJ1-2, with D maybe TRBD1 (5 bases). CDR1 and CDR2 from the germline V gene are MGHRA and YSYEKL. V dropped 0 bases and J dropped 8 bases, with 13 bases sitting between them. The length of the CDR3 is 14 residues. CDR3: CASSQDREGRGYTF. The CDR3 DNA is TGCGCCAGCAGCCAAGATAGAGAGGGGAGGGGCTACACCTTC.

This chain links TRBV29-1 with TRBJ2-2; D tentatively reads TRBD1 or TRBD2 (6 bases each). In germline, CDR1 is SQVTM, CDR2 ANQGSEA. Between the trimmed V and J ends, which lost 2 bases and 4 bases, there was a span of 20 bases. CDR3 length: 17 residues. The CDR3 DNA reads as TGCAGCGTTGAAAGGGACGGGGGAGCGACAGGCACCGGGGAGCTGTTTTTT. Protein: CSVERDGGATGTGELFF.

CDR3: CASSLAGALYNEQFF. CDR3 DNA: TGTGCCAGCAGCTTAGCTGGGGCCTTATACAATGAGCAGTTCTTC. The rearrangement uses TRBV7-2 and TRBJ2-1; D might be TRBD1 (5 bases). The V end was cut by 0 bases, the J end by 4 bases, with 10 bases between. The germline V gene encodes CDR1 SGHTA and CDR2 FQGNSA. The CDR3 extends over 15 amino acids.

The chain recombines TRBV4-3 with TRBJ2-5; D possibly uses TRBD1 or TRBD2 (5 bases each). The DNA matches TRBJ2-1 better at its end, which makes the J call doubtful. CDR3 size: 14 residues. Looked up from germline, CDR1 is LGHNA and CDR2 is YSLEER. CDR3 in amino acids: CASSPGRSVDEQFF. In DNA form, the CDR3 reads TGCGCCAGCAGTCCGGGACGGAGTGTCGATGAGCAGTTCTTC.

This clonotype occurred a few times. The chain uses TRBV20-1 and TRBJ2-3, with D tentatively TRBD2 (5 bases). This CDR3 is 14 amino acids long. CDR1 is DFQATT and CDR2 is SNEGSKA in the germline V gene (reference sequence). V shed 3 bases and J shed 7 bases, with 17 bases lying between them. As DNA, the CDR3 is TGCAGTGCTAGCGGGATCTCCACGGTTAATACGCAGTATTTT. It specifies CSASGISTVNTQYF.

The sample holds a few counts of this clonotype. This chain uses TRBV6-5 with TRBJ2-5, with TRBD2 as a possible D gene (5 bases). Germline V gene lookup returns CDR1 MNHEY and CDR2 SVGAGI. This CDR3 spans 12 amino acids. The ends were cut back, 2 bases at V and 7 bases at J, with 8 bases in the middle. CDR3 in amino acids: CASSYGRGTQYF. CDR3 in DNA: TGTGCCAGCAGTTACGGCCGGGGGACCCAGTACTTC.

This clonotype was found many times. The chain combines TRBV11-2 with TRBJ2-2; TRBD1 might be the D (6 bases). Germline assignment: CDR1 SGHAT and CDR2 FQNNGV. This CDR3 comprises 17 residues. Trimming shortened V by 1 base and J by 2 bases, and 14 bases separated the two germline ends. In DNA form, the CDR3 reads TGTGCCAGCAGCTTAGTTCCGGACAGACTAAACACCGGGGAGCTGTTTTTT. It translates to CASSLVPDRLNTGELFF.

The V call is TRBV18, the J call TRBJ1-4; D call uncertain. The V end lost 3 bases, the J end lost 8 bases, and 19 bases lay between the germline ends. Germline lookup yields CDR1 KGHSH and CDR2 LQKENI. The CDR3 is made up of 16 amino acids. For the CDR3, the DNA is TGTGCCAGCTCACCGGGCCGATCATCGACATCCGAAAAACTGTTTTTT. Amino acids: CASSPGRSSTSEKLFF.

The table lists this clonotype with a few counts. The CDR3 sequence is CASSPGTSGSGANVLTF. The DNA of the CDR3 is TGTGCCAGCAGTCCAGGGACTAGCGGATCTGGGGCCAACGTCCTGACTTTC. The genes are TRBV6-2 or TRBV6-3 and TRBJ2-6; 11 bases agree with TRBD2. Germline V CDR1 and CDR2: MNHEY, SVGEGT. This CDR3 contains 17 residues. V shed 5 bases, J shed 1 base, and the junction held 4 bases outside the gene matches.

This clonotype was seen only a few times. One end of the junction is discordant with germline, which a read error may explain. The chain has TRBV20-1 and TRBJ1-3, with D tentatively TRBD1 (6 bases). Germline lookup yields CDR1 DFQATT and CDR2 SNEGSKA (reference sequence). The length of the CDR3 is 13 residues. CDR3 DNA sequence: TGCAGTGCCCCGACAGGCTCTGGAAGCACCATATATTTT. Translated, it gives CSAPTGSGSTIYF.

This clonotype has a handful of counts. This CDR3 is CASSSNRPNNEKLFF. In DNA form, the CDR3 reads TGTGCCAGCAGCTCCAATAGACCGAATAATGAAAAACTGTTTTTT. The rearrangement joins TRBV7-9 to TRBJ1-4; no firm D call. The CDR3 runs 15 residues. Trimming cost V 4 bases and J 4 bases, with 13 bases left between them. Germline V gene sequence: CDR1 SEHNR, CDR2 FQNEAQ (reference sequence).

The V and J genes are TRBV20-1 and TRBJ2-5, with a possible D match to TRBD1 (5 bases). The CDR3 contains 13 residues. Between the trimmed V and J ends, which lost 3 bases and 5 bases, there was a span of 13 bases. Germline V gene sequence: CDR1 DFQATT, CDR2 SNEGSKA (reference sequence). In nucleotides, the CDR3 is TGCAGTGCTAGTTCGGGTGCAGGGGAGACCCAGTACTTC. Its protein is CSASSGAGETQYF.

The chain couples TRBV14 to TRBJ1-5, with 7 bases lining up with TRBD1. Looked up from germline, CDR1 is SGHDN and CDR2 is FVKESK. V lost 5 bases and J lost 7; bases outside the gene matches: 8. The CDR3 consists of 14 residues. The CDR3 DNA sequence: TGTGCCAGCAGCTTTGACAGGGTAGACCAGCCCCAGCATTTT. This encodes CASSFDRVDQPQHF.

This clonotype was seen a few times. The rearrangement links TRBV9 to TRBJ2-5; the match to TRBD2 covers 8 bases. The V gene end was trimmed by 3 bases and the J gene end by 2 bases; junction bases not matched to a gene: 9. Per the germline V gene, CDR1 is SGDLS and CDR2 is YYNGEE. The CDR3 sequence is 16 residues long. CDR3 coding DNA: TGTGCCAGCAGCGCGGGACTAGGGGGTGGGCAAGAGACCCAGTACTTC. It encodes CASSAGLGGGQETQYF.

In its sample, this clonotype was seen many times. This chain joins TRBV28 and TRBJ1-3; D unresolved. The CDR3 contains 15 residues. Trimming removed 2 bases at V and 2 bases at J, with 10 bases between. Germline V gene sequence: CDR1 MDHEN, CDR2 SYDVKM. CDR3 nucleotide sequence: TGTGCCAGCAGTTTAGGCAGTCCGACTGGAAACACCATATATTTT. Translation: CASSLGSPTGNTIYF.

This chain uses TRBV6-2 or TRBV6-3 with TRBJ1-2, with 8 bases identical to TRBD1. The length of the CDR3 is 14 residues. The V gene's germline CDR1 is MNHEY and CDR2 SVGEGT. J lost 4 bases, V lost 2 bases, and 3 bases had no gene match. The CDR3 nucleotides read TGTGCCAGCAGTTACGGACAGGGCGTCTATGGCTACACCTTC. Its protein product is CASSYGQGVYGYTF.